This note documents a single T cell receptor (beta chain) sequence. Unmatched junction bases numbered 12, after V lost 6 bases and J lost 8 bases. The CDR3 length is 14 residues. This specimen comes from a study of patients and donors after allogeneic stem cell transplantation. TCRdb ran MiXCR on the RT-PCR reads and lists one entry per CDR3 protein. The repertoire holds roughly 960,000 distinct CDR3 sequences, with around 17% as singletons. The source is a human donor who was either an allogeneic HSCT recipient or a stem cell or donor lymphocyte infusion donor (not recorded which). It is not recorded whose cells these are; they may come from a transplant donor. The chain has TRBV12-3 or TRBV12-4 and TRBJ1-1; 7 bases match TRBD1. The sequencing input was blood, either unsorted or a sorted T cell fraction (not recorded which). The CDR3, as DNA: TGTGCCAGCAGACATCGACAGGGCCCGCCGGAAGCTTTCTTT. Protein: CASRHRQGPPEAFF.